This T cell receptor (beta chain) comes out of a study of blood T cells in healthy people across ages. This clonotype was recorded a few times. Individuals who donated were healthy Caucasians from Russia aged roughly 6 to 100. A J-beta primer mix and a sample-barcoded 5' primer were used in a second PCR of about 7 to 12 cycles. TCRdb reprocessed the 5' RACE reads with MiXCR, giving one entry per CDR3 protein. The sample has hundreds of thousands of distinct CDR3 sequences, around half seen once; the top ten hold roughly a third. J gave up 8 bases and V 5 bases, and 14 bases lay outside the gene matches. The V gene's germline CDR1 is SGHAT and CDR2 FQDESV (reference sequence). CDR3 length equals 16 residues.

The sample was blood. This chain connects TRBV11-1 to TRBJ2-1; 8 nucleotides line up with TRBD2. This clonotype originated in a woman aged 60-70 years in good health. CDR3 sequence reads: CASSAVGRAGAHEQFF. In nucleotides, the CDR3 is TGTGCCAGCAGCGCCGTGGGACGAGCGGGAGCCCATGAGCAGTTCTTC.